This T cell receptor (beta chain) is from a study of shared clonotypes between healthy human individuals (dated by TCRdb to 2018 to 2020). Concerning the study at large: The cohort included a few men and a couple of women between 18 and 49 years of age. Different laboratories and diverse techniques were used to prepare libraries and sequence TCR repertoires, to increase sequencing depth and limit assay-specific biases. For each donor, CD4 naive and CD4 memory were each run on three plates, CD8 naive on two plates, and CD8 memory on one plate. The study deeply sequenced blood TCR repertoires of about 5 healthy adults to estimate repertoire size and the extent of clonotype sharing between individuals. Each donor's leukapheresis produced roughly between roughly 0.94 and 9.5 billion PBMCs. Results and caveats for the whole study, not just this receptor: Incomplete sequencing was indicated by rarefaction of sorted-subset datasets, despite the large sequencing depth. Only blood was sampled, and tissue TCR repertoires likely differ from those in blood. Because the study included only a small number of donors, the genetic and exposure-history diversity represented was limited. Larger estimated clonotype richness was generally found for naive subsets than for memory subsets. Across a few donors, about 5% of naive CD4, roughly 3.4% of naive CD8, around 2.1% of memory CD4, and approximately 0.4% of memory CD8 clonotypes were shared. Pairwise subsampling indicated that sequencing depth was expected to affect the degree of clonotype sharing among donors. Clonotypes shared by all four sorted-subset donors showed higher generation probabilities than non-shared clonotypes.

CD8 naive samples were obtained by positive selection for CCR7 among CD45RO-negative cells, yielding a CD45RA+CCR7+ population from which TemRA cells were excluded. The donors were healthy, HIV-negative adults with no recently reported acute infections or vaccinations. Only Caucasian adults living in Nashville, Tennessee, USA were represented among the donors. Blood was obtained by leukapheresis, after which PBMCs were separated by Ficoll-Histopaque density gradient centrifugation and cryopreserved in liquid nitrogen vapor phase. Analytical flow cytometry was used to check the purity and quantity of every magnetically sorted T cell population. Genomic DNA was isolated from every sorted fraction and measured by UV absorbance on a Nanodrop 2000c. V sheds 6 bases and J sheds 0 bases, leaving 9 bases between their ends. The cysteine opens and the phenylalanine closes a CDR3 of 13 amino acids. The retained sequence is limited to the CDR3, 39 bases, with the frame set at the first base. CDR1 is given as SEHNR and CDR2 as FQNEAQ, both from the germline V gene (reference sequence).

Details on this clone: No antigen is known for it. Per-nucleotide qualities are absent, and no much larger clonotype sits a single base away.

Using the deep immunoSEQ assay, multiplex PCR amplified TCR CDR3 regions from genomic DNA. Extracted genomic DNA from each cell subset was distributed evenly across all wells of several immunoSEQ 96-well plates, and each plate was treated as a replicate. Each replicate PCR for sorted subsets received approximately 220 ng genomic DNA, equal to about 30,000 T cell genomes. Purified libraries were measured with a Qubit 3.0 fluorometer, size-checked on a Bioanalyzer 2100, and measured again with the KAPA Library Quantification kit. A separate single-read 150-cycle Illumina NextSeq 550 flow cell was used to sequence each immunoSEQ 96-well plate. The original pipeline was this. The immunoSEQ output contained only junctional sequences without quality scores, so filtering could not match that applied to full-length reads. To assign V/J genes and CDR3, sequences were annotated using PyIR, a Python wrapper for IgBLAST v1.9, with IMGT germline references. Reads were removed for weak V/J assignments (E-value above 1e-6), missing CDR3, stop codons, out-of-frame junctions, or ambiguous translated residues. V3J clonotypes were defined by identical inferred V gene, J gene, and CDR3 amino acid sequence. Percentage overlap between repertoires was calculated by dividing the number of shared unique clonotypes by the size of the smaller repertoire. RTK rarefaction, the Chao1 estimator, and Recon v2.1 estimates of unobserved clonotypes were used to assess repertoire richness. OLGA was used to compute generation probabilities for all TCRbeta clonotypes that the gDNA method yielded from several donors. This immuneACCESS table, as held by TCRdb, lists in-frame sequences with V and J called but not all clones. Of the missing ones, under half trace to an unresolved V gene in checked studies; the others have no known cause. V and J calls and clone size come straight from that table; D and trimming were deduced from the DNA. The table for this sample lists more than 2 million clones; approximately 94% of them were counted only once. Of the sample, about 1.1% falls within the top ten clones.

The clonotype originates from a man younger than 30 in good health. Sequencing used naive CD8+ T cells sorted from blood. The cell subset or site label on this specimen signifies: CD45RA+CCR7+. The V and J genes are TRBV7-9 and TRBJ2-7, and perhaps TRBD1 as D gene, on 6 matching bases. The nucleotide sequence is given as TGTGCCAGCAGAGCGGACAGCTCCTACGAGCAGTACTTC. Translated, this is CASRADSSYEQYF. The reference TRBV7-9 and TRBJ2-7 proteins fill in what lies around the CDR3, so the full variable domain reads DTGVSQNPRHKITKRGQNVTFRCDPISEHNRLYWYRQTLGQGPEFLTYFQNEAQLEKSRLLSDRFSAERPKGSFSTLEIQRTEQGDSAMYLCASRADSSYEQYFGPGTRLTVT.